The 16 T cell receptor beta chains below were found in one sample sequenced in a study of control samples from healthy donors and cancer patients. The data were produced by immunoSEQ multiplex PCR, yet TCRdb's version contains in-frame clones alone and is incomplete. The table records approximately 100,000 clones, around nine tenths of them present only once. Sequencing was done on a sample of blood. The receptors were sampled from a human donor in good health. The donor label of this sample is uncertain.

V is TRBV2 and J is TRBJ1-5; the D is unclear. Germline-derived CDR1 and CDR2 are SNHLY and FYNNEI. The germline V and J ends were trimmed by 8 bases and 4 bases, with 6 bases remaining between them. The CDR3 runs 11 residues. CDR3 DNA: TGTGCCAGCGGAAAAAATCAGCCCCAGCATTTT. Protein product: CASGKNQPQHF.

The chain couples TRBV2 to TRBJ2-1; 9 bases map to TRBD1. The germline gives CDR1 SNHLY, CDR2 FYNNEI. The CDR3 has 16 amino acids. V lost 5 bases and J lost 1; bases outside the gene matches: 6. The CDR3 is CASSKQGAQSYNEQFF. The CDR3 DNA follows: TGTGCCAGCAGTAAACAGGGGGCGCAGTCCTACAATGAGCAGTTCTTC.

This sequence joins TRBV19 and TRBJ1-1; TRBD1 matches at 7 bases. The J segment lost 8 bases and the V segment lost 2 bases, leaving 8 bases of the junction unmatched. This CDR3 has 14 amino acids. In germline, CDR1 is LNHDA, CDR2 SQIVND (reference sequence). The CDR3 sequence is CASSITRQGTEAFF. CDR3 nucleotides: TGTGCCAGTAGTATAACGCGACAGGGTACGGAAGCTTTCTTT.

This chain connects TRBV4-3 to TRBJ1-2; 7 bases align to TRBD1. The germline V gene has CDR1 LGHNA and CDR2 YSLEER. Trimming took 0 bases from V and 3 from J; bases not matched to a gene: 10. CDR3 length: 17 amino acids. CDR3 region: CASSQDREARGDYGYTF. The CDR3 nucleotides read TGCGCCAGCAGCCAAGATCGAGAGGCCAGGGGGGACTATGGCTACACCTTC.

J is TRBJ2-1 and V is TRBV7-2; D may be TRBD1 (6 bases). Germline V CDR1 and CDR2: SGHTA, FQGNSA. V lost 0 bases to trimming and J lost 0 bases, with 12 bases between them. This CDR3 is 17 amino acids long. The CDR3, as DNA: TGTGCCAGCAGCTTAGCGAACAGGGTCAGCTCCTACAATGAGCAGTTCTTC. Translated: CASSLANRVSSYNEQFF.

Regarding this clone: The sample has other DNA sequences that encode this CDR3 too. This chain links TRBV20-1 with TRBJ2-3, with D unresolved. Germline assignment: CDR1 DFQATT and CDR2 SNEGSKA (reference sequence). The CDR3 sequence is 10 residues long. V was cut by 6 bases and J by 0 bases, with 1 base left in between. The CDR3 region has the DNA TGCAGTGCCAGCACAGATACGCAGTATTTT. Its protein is CSASTDTQYF.

CDR3 loop: CASSLRAGPTQYF. CDR3 DNA: TGTGCCAGCAGTTTAAGAGCAGGGCCTACGCAGTATTTT. The rearrangement links TRBV27 to TRBJ2-3, with a possible D match to TRBD1 (5 bases). The V end lost 2 bases, the J end lost 8 bases, and 11 bases lay between the germline ends. The V gene's germline CDR1 is MNHEY and CDR2 SMNVEV (reference sequence). The CDR3 covers 13 residues.

This clone was counted once. The chain carries TRBV2 and TRBJ2-3; TRBD2 matches at 12 bases. In germline, CDR1 is SNHLY, CDR2 FYNNEI. V trimming: 4 bases; J trimming: 8 bases; junction bases outside the gene matches: 10. The CDR3 extends over 16 amino acids. CDR3 DNA: TGTGCCAGCAGTGGAGGACTAGCGGGGAGAGTAGGTACGCAGTATTTT. Translated: CASSGGLAGRVGTQYF.

The chain couples TRBV10-3 to TRBJ2-7; TRBD2 aligns across 7 bases. The CDR3 runs to 11 residues. The germline gives CDR1 ENHRY, CDR2 SYGVKD. Trimming cost V 8 bases and J 3 bases; bases outside gene matches: 1. For the CDR3, the DNA is TGTGCCATCGGGGGGGGCTACGAGCAGTACGTC. Translation: CAIGGGYEQYV.

The rearrangement links TRBV5-6 to TRBJ2-1, with D tentatively TRBD1 (6 bases). Germline-derived CDR1 and CDR2 are SGHDT and YYEEEE. CDR3 length equals 16 residues. Trimming removed 4 bases from V and 5 bases from J, with 19 bases in between. CDR3 in DNA: TGTGCCAGCAGCCCAATGGGGTCAGGGGCGGACAATGAGCAGTTCTTC. This translates into CASSPMGSGADNEQFF.

The rearrangement joins TRBV3-1 (or the pseudogene TRBV3-2) to TRBJ1-2; 9 positions agree with TRBD1. Per the germline V gene, CDR1 is LGHDT and CDR2 is YNNKEL (reference sequence). The V and J ends lost 2 bases and 8 bases, in that order; junction bases with no gene match: 9. The CDR3 is 15 residues long. CDR3 coding DNA: TGTGCCAGCAGCCAATCGGACAGGGGACTTGGGGGCTACACCTTC. It specifies CASSQSDRGLGGYTF.

This clone was counted once. The chain combines TRBV5-1 with TRBJ2-1; no reliable D call. The V gene's germline CDR1 is SGHRS and CDR2 YFSETQ. The V and J ends lost 0 bases and 9 bases respectively, with 7 bases between them. The CDR3 is 12 residues long. CDR3 amino acids: CASSLERSEQFF. The CDR3 bases are TGCGCCAGCAGCTTGGAACGGAGTGAGCAGTTCTTC.

V usage is TRBV6-5 and J usage is TRBJ1-3; perhaps TRBD1 as D (6 bases). Trimming took off 8 bases at V and 4 bases at J, with 15 bases between the two ends. CDR1 and CDR2 (germline): MNHEY, SVGAGI. The CDR3 extends over 14 amino acids. CDR3: CASEQGWSGNTIYF. The CDR3 DNA reads TGTGCCAGCGAACAGGGATGGTCGGGAAACACCATATATTTT.

V is TRBV10-2 and J is TRBJ1-5; D possibly corresponds to TRBD1 (6 bases). This CDR3 has 13 residues. V was shortened by 6 bases and J by 7 bases, with 13 bases between the two germline ends. Germline V gene lookup returns CDR1 WSHSY and CDR2 SAAADI. In DNA, the CDR3 is TGCGCCAGCAGGGAGGGGGGGTGGCAGCCCCAGCATTTT. This translates into CASREGGWQPQHF.

The chain couples TRBV6-5 to TRBJ2-3, with D perhaps TRBD1 or TRBD2 (6 bases each). Germline loops: CDR1 MNHEY, CDR2 SVGAGI. Trimming removed 6 bases at V and 2 bases at J, with 15 bases between. This CDR3 contains 15 residues. The CDR3 coding sequence is TGTGCCAGCAGAAAGGGGGGTCCTGTCACAGATACGCAGTATTTT. Translating it yields CASRKGGPVTDTQYF.

The chain combines TRBV18 with TRBJ1-5, with D possibly TRBD1 on 6 matching bases. Looked up from germline, CDR1 is KGHSH and CDR2 is LQKENI. Trimming left V 3 bases short and J 3 bases short, with 9 bases between. The CDR3 has 14 residues. The chain's CDR3 is CASSPLGANQPQHF. Written as DNA, the CDR3 is TGTGCCAGCTCACCGTTGGGGGCCAATCAGCCCCAGCATTTT. The full variable domain, with the rest looked up from reference TRBV18 and TRBJ1-5, is NAGVMQNPRHLVRRRGQEARLRCSPMKGHSHVYWYRQLPEEGLKFMVYLQKENIIDESGMPKERFSAEFPKEGPSILRIQQVVRGDSAAYFCASSPLGANQPQHFGDGTRLSIL.